This TCR beta chain is from a study of blood T cells in healthy people across ages. Per germline, CDR1 DFQATT and CDR2 SNEGSKA (reference sequence). The CDR3 extends over 18 amino acids. It was with a sample-barcoded 5' primer and a J-beta primer mix that a second PCR of roughly 7 to 12 cycles was run. TCRdb processed the 5' RACE reads anew with MiXCR; each CDR3 protein has one entry. The data contain hundreds of thousands of distinct CDR3 sequences, around 38% of them singletons. About this clonotype itself: Relative to the germline gene, one junction end is altered; a read error may explain this.

This TCR derives from an elderly man in good health. Sequenced: blood. V is TRBV20-1 and J is TRBJ2-4; 8 bases align to TRBD2. CDR3 residues: CNASRAGTAGASKNIQYF. CDR3 coding DNA: TGCAATGCTAGCCGCGCCGGAACAGCGGGAGCATCCAAAAACATTCAGTACTTC.